The sequence of this T cell receptor (beta chain) was determined in a study of Ad26.COV2.S vaccination and SARS-CoV-2 variants. Study-wide context: Doses of Ad26.COV2.S were injected into muscle once or twice, 56 days apart.

The CDR3 has 15 amino acids. V lost 4 bases and J lost 6, with 14 bases in between. The germline V gene has CDR1 SGHDT and CDR2 YYEEEE. Treatment indicated: about 20 received Ad26.COV2.S at low or high dose, single or two shots; five or six received placebo; per-sample allocation not given. At day 63 after the first vaccine or placebo injection, samples were drawn. Sequencing was performed with immunoSEQ multiplex PCR; in TCRdb, only in-frame clones are kept and a portion is missing. This sample has about half a million clones, with 80% to 90% found just once. The clonotype comes from a person between 18 and 60 years old who received the Ad26.COV2.S COVID-19 vaccine or a placebo. The sample was peripheral blood, taken in a trial of Ad26.COV2.S vaccine versus placebo. The genes are TRBV5-6 and TRBJ1-6, with D possibly being TRBD1 (6 bases). The CDR3 region is CASSLGQILNSPLHF. DNA for the CDR3: TGTGCCAGCAGCCTTGGACAGATCCTTAATTCACCCCTCCACTTT.